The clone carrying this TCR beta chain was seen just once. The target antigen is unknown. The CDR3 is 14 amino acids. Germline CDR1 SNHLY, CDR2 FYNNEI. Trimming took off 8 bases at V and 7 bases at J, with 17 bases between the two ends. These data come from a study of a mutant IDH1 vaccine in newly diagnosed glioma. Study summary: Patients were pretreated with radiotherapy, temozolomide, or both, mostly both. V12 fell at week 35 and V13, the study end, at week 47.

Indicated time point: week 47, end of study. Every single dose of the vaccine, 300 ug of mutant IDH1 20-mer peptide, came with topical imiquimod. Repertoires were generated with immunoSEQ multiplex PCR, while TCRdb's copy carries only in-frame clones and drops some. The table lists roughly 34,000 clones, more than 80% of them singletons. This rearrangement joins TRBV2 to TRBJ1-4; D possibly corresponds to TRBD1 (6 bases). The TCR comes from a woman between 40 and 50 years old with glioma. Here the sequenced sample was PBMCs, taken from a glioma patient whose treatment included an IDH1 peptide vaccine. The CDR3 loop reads CASRGSAGAEKLFF. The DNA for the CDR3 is TGTGCCAGCCGGGGATCCGCGGGGGCTGAAAAACTGTTTTTT.